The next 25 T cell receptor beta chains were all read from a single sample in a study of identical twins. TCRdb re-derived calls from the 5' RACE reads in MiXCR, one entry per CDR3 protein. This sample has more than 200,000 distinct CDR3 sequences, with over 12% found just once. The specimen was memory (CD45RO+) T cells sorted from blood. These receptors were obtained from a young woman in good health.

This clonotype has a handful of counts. DNA for the CDR3: TGTGCCATCAGCTCCTCCACCACGAATGTCGAGGAGCTGTTTTTT. Translated: CAISSSTTNVEELFF. The V gene is TRBV10-3, the J gene TRBJ2-2; D gene unclear. The CDR3 contains 15 residues. CDR1 is ENHRY and CDR2 is SYGVKD in the germline V gene. V lost 6 bases and J lost 10, with 21 bases in between.

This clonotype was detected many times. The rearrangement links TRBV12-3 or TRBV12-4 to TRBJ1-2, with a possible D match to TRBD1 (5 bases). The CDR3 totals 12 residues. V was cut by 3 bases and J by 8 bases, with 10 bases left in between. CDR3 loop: CASSFQGGGYTF. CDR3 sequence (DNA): TGTGCCAGCAGTTTCCAGGGCGGGGGCTACACCTTC.

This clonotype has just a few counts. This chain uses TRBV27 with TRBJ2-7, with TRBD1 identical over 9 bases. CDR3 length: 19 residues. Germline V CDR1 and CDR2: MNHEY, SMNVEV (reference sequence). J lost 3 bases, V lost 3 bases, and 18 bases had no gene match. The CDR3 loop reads CASSFLPPTGTGIYYEQYF. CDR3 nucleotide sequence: TGTGCCAGCAGTTTTCTACCACCGACCGGGACAGGGATTTACTACGAGCAGTACTTC.

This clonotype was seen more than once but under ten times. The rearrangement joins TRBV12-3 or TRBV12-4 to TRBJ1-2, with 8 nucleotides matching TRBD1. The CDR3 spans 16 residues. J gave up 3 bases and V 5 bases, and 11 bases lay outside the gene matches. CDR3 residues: CASSPHYRQGHYGYTF. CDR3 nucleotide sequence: TGTGCCAGCAGTCCCCACTACCGACAGGGGCACTATGGCTACACCTTC.

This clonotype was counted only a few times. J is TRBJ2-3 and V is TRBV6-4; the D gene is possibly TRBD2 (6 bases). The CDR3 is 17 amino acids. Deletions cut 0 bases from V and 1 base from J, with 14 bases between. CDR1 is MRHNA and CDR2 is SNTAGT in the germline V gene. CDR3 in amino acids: CASSDSKSGEGTDTQYF. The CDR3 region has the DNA TGTGCCAGCAGTGACTCGAAGTCGGGAGAGGGCACAGATACGCAGTATTTT.

The CDR3 loop is CSAREEGVGSETQYF. The CDR3 bases are TGCAGTGCTAGAGAGGAGGGAGTGGGGTCAGAGACCCAGTACTTC. The chain couples TRBV20-1 to TRBJ2-5, with TRBD2 as a possible D gene (6 bases). V lost 0 bases, J lost 4 bases, and 15 bases lay in between. Germline V gene sequence: CDR1 DFQATT, CDR2 SNEGSKA (reference sequence). The CDR3 extends over 15 amino acids.

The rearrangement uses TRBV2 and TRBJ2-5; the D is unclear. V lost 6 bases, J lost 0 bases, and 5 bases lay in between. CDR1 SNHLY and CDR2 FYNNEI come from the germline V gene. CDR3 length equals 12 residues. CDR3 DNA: TGTGCCAGCAGGGGCAACCAAGAGACCCAGTACTTC. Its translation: CASRGNQETQYF.

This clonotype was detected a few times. The chain's CDR3 is CASSQDMGGIFEQYF. In DNA form, the CDR3 reads TGTGCCAGCAGCCAAGATATGGGGGGGATCTTCGAGCAGTACTTC. The chain recombines TRBV4-2 with TRBJ2-7, with 7 bases fitting TRBD2. The CDR3 consists of 15 residues. The ends lost 0 bases at V and 6 bases at J; junction bases unmatched: 8. Germline CDR1 and CDR2: LGHNA and YNFKEQ.

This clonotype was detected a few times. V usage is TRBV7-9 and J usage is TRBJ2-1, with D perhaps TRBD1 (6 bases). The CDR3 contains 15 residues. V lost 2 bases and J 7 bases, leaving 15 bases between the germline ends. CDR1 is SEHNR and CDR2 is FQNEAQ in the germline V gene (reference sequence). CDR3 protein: CASSLSQGWMNEQFF. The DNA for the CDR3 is TGTGCCAGCAGCTTATCTCAGGGGTGGATGAATGAGCAGTTCTTC.

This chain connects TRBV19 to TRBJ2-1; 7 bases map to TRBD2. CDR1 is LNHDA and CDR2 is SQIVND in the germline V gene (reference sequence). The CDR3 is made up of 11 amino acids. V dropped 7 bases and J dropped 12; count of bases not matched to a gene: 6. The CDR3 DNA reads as TGTGCCAGTACCGGTAGCGGGCCGCAGTTCTTC. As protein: CASTGSGPQFF.

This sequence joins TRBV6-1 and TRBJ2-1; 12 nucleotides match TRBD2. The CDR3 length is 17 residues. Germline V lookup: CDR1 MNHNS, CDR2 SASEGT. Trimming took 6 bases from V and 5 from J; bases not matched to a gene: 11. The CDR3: CASSKIDLAGGDNEQFF. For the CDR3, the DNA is TGTGCCAGCAGCAAAATCGATCTAGCGGGAGGGGACAATGAGCAGTTCTTC.

This CDR3 is CSAPLALTTDTQYF. The CDR3 coding sequence is TGCAGTGCGCCACTAGCGCTGACCACAGATACGCAGTATTTT. The chain has TRBV20-1 and TRBJ2-3, with TRBD2 matching 7 bases. V lost 6 bases to trimming and J lost 2 bases; unmatched junction nucleotides: 8. The CDR3 is 14 residues long. CDR1 DFQATT and CDR2 SNEGSKA come from the germline V gene (reference sequence).

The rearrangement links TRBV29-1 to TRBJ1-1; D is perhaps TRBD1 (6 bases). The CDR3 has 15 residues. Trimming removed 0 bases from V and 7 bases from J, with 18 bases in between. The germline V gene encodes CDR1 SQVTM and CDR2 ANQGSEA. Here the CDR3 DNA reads TGCAGCGTTGAAGATCGACCCGGGACACTGCTTGAAGCTTTCTTT. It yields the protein CSVEDRPGTLLEAFF.

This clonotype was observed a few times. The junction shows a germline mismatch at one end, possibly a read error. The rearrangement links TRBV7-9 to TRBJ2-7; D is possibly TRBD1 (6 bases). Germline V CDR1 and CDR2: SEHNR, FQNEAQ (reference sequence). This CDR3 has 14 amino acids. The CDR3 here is CASSLQGTSHEQYF. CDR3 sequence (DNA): TGTGCCAGCAGCTTACAGGGGACCTCCCACGAGCAGTACTTC.

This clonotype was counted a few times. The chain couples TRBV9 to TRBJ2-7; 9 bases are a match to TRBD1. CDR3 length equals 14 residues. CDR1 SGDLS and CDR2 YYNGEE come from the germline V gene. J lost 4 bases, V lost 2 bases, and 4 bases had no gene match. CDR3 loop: CASSVRDRVYEQYF. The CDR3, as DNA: TGTGCCAGCAGCGTCCGGGACAGGGTTTACGAGCAGTACTTC.

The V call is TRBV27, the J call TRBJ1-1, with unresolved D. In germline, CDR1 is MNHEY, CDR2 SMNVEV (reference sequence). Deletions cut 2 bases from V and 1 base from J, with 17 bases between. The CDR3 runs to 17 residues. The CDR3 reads CASSLRPGTGRNTEAFF. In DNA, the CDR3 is TGTGCCAGCAGTTTAAGGCCCGGAACGGGCCGGAACACTGAAGCTTTCTTT.

The CDR3 sequence: CSAGASQYEQYF. Here the CDR3 DNA reads TGCAGCGCCGGGGCCTCACAATACGAGCAGTACTTC. J is TRBJ2-7 and V is TRBV29-1; the D gene could be TRBD1 or TRBD2 (5 bases each). The CDR3 extends over 12 amino acids. The V end was cut by 7 bases, the J end by 4 bases, with 14 bases between. Per germline, CDR1 SQVTM and CDR2 ANQGSEA.

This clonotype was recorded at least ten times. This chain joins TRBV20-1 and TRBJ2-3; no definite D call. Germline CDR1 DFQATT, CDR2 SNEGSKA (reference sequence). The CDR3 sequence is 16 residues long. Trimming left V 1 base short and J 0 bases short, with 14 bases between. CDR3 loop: CSARAVFGESTDTQYF. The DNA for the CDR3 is TGCAGTGCTAGAGCCGTGTTTGGCGAAAGCACAGATACGCAGTATTTT.

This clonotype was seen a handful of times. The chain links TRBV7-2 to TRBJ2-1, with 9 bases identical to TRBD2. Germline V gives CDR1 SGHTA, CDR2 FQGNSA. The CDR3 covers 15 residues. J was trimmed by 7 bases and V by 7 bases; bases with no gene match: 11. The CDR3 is CASTPRFSGGNEQFF. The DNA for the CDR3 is TGTGCCAGCACCCCTAGGTTTAGCGGGGGTAATGAGCAGTTCTTC.

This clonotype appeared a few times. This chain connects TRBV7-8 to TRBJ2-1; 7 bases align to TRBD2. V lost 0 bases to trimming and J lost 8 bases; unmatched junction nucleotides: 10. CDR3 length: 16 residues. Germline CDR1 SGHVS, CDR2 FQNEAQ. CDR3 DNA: TGTGCCAGCAGCTTAGCGGGAAAGCGGGGAGGGGATGAGCAGTTCTTC. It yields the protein CASSLAGKRGGDEQFF.

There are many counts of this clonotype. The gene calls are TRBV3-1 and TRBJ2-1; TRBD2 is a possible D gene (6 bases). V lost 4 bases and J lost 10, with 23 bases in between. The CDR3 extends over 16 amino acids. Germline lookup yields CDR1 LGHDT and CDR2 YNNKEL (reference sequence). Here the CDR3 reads CASSPLIREKGREQFF. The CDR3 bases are TGTGCCAGCAGCCCCCTAATCCGGGAGAAGGGTCGGGAGCAGTTCTTC.

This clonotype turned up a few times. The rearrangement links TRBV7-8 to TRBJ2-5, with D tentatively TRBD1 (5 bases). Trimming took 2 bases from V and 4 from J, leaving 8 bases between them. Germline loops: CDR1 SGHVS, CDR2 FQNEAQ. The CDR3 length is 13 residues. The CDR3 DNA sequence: TGTGCCAGCAGCTTAATGGGGCGAGAGACCCAGTACTTC. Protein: CASSLMGRETQYF.

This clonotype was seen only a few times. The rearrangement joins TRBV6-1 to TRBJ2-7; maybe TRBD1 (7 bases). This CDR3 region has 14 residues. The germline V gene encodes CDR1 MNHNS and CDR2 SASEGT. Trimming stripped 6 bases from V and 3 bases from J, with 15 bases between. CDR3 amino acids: CASSRLQGGYEQYF. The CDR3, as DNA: TGTGCCAGCAGCCGACTGCAGGGGGGCTACGAGCAGTACTTC.

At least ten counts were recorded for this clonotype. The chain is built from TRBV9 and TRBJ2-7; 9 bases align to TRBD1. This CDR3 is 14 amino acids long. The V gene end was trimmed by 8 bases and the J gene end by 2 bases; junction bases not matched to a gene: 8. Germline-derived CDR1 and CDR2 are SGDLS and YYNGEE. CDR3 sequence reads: CASTPGQGTYEQYF. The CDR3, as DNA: TGTGCCAGTACCCCGGGACAGGGCACCTACGAGCAGTACTTC.

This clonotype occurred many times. The CDR3 nucleotides read TGTGCCAGCAGGGAACTTAATTCACCCCTCCACTTT. Translating it yields CASRELNSPLHF. The V call is TRBV2, the J call TRBJ1-6; no clear D gene. This CDR3 spans 12 amino acids. Trimming removed 6 bases from V and 6 bases from J, with 6 bases in between. Germline V gives CDR1 SNHLY, CDR2 FYNNEI.